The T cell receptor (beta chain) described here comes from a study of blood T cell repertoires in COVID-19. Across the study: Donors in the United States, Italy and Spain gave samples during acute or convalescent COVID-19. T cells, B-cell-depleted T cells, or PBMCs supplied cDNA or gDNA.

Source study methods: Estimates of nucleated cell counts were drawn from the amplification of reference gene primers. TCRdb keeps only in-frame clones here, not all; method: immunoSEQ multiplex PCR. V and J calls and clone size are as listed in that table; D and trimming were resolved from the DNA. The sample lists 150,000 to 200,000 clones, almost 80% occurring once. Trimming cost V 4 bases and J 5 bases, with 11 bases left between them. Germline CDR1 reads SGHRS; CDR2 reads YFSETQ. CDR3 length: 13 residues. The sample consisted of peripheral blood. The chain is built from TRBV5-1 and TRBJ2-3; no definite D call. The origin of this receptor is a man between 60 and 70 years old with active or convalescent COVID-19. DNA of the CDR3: TGCGCCAGCAGCCCCCTCCGGGTAGATACGCAGTATTTT. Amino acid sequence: CASSPLRVDTQYF.